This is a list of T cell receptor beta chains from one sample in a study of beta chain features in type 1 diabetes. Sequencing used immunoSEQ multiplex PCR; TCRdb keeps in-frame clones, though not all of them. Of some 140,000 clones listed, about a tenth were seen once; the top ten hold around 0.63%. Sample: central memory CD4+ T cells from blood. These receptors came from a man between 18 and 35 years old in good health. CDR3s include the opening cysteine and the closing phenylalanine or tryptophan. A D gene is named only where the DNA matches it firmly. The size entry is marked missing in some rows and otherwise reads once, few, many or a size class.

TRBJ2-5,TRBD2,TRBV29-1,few,TGCAGCGTTGTAAGCGGGGGATCTCTCGAGACCCAGTACTTC,CSVVSGGSLETQYF
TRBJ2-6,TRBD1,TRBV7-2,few,TGTGCCAGCAGGCCCACAGGGGGCGGGGCCAACGTCCTGACTTTC,CASRPTGGGANVLTF
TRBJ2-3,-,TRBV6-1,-,TGTGCCACCCGGGAAGGGTCTAGCACAGATACGCAGTATTTT,CATREGSSTDTQYF
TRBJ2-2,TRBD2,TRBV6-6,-,TGTGCCAGCAGTTGGACGGGGGGGGACACCGGGGAGCTGTTTTTT,CASSWTGGDTGELFF
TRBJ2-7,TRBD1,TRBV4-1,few,TGCGCCAGCAGCCAGACCGATCTAGGACAGGGGTCGTACGAGCAGTACTTC,CASSQTDLGQGSYEQYF
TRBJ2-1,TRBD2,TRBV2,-,TGTGCCAGCACCCCACCTAGCGGGGGGGACAATGAGCAGTTCTTC,CASTPPSGGDNEQFF
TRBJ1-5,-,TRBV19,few,TGTGCCAGTAGTATAGCAGGCAGGGGCCCTCAGCCCCAGCATTTT,CASSIAGRGPQPQHF
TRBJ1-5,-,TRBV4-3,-,TGCGCCAGCAGCCAAGACAGGTTTCAGCCCCAGCATTTT,CASSQDRFQPQHF
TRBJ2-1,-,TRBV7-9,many,TGTGCCAGCAGCCTTCGGGGGGCCACCAACAATGAGCAGTTCTTC,CASSLRGATNNEQFF
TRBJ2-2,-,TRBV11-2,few,TGTGCCAGCAGCTTACGGGGGTTCACCGGGGAGCTGTTTTTT,CASSLRGFTGELFF
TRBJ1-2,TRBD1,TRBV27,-,TGTGCCAGCAGTTTATCCCGACAGGGGTCCTATGGCTACACCTTC,CASSLSRQGSYGYTF
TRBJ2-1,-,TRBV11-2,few,TGTGCCAGCACCACAACGGGGGGCTATGGTGAGCAGTTCTTC,CASTTTGGYGEQFF
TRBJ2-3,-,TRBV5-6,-,TGTGCCAGCAGTTCTGCCCTACTGAAGAGCACAGATACGCAGTATTTT,CASSSALLKSTDTQYF
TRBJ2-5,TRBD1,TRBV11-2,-,TGTGCCAGCAGCTTCCCGACCGGGACAGGGGTTCAAGAGACCCAGTACTTC,CASSFPTGTGVQETQYF
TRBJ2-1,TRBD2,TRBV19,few,TGTGCCAGTAGTATAGTCCCTAGCGGGGGCCTTGCGGAGCAGTTCTTC,CASSIVPSGGLAEQFF
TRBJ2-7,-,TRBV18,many,TGTGCCAGCTCACCATCTCAGGACGAGCAGTACTTC,CASSPSQDEQYF
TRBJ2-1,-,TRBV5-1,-,TGCGCCAGCAGCTTGGGGCATGCTGAGCAGTTCTTC,CASSLGHAEQFF
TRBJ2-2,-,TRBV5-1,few,TGCGCCAGCAGCTTTCAGGGGAACACCGGGGAGCTGTTTTTT,CASSFQGNTGELFF
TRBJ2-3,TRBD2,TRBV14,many,TGTGCCAGCAGCCAAGATACAACTAGCGGGGGGTCGGCAGATACGCAGTATTTT,CASSQDTTSGGSADTQYF
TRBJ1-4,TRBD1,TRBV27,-,TGTGCCAGCAGCAGACAGGGGAAGAATGAAAAACTGTTTTTT,CASSRQGKNEKLFF
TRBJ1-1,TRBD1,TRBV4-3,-,TGCGCCAGCAGCCAAGTGGGACAGGTGAACACTGAAGCTTTCTTT,CASSQVGQVNTEAFF
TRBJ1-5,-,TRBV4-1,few,TGCGCCAGCAGCCAAGATGACAGGTCCTACGGGGGCAATCAGCCCCAGCATTTT,CASSQDDRSYGGNQPQHF
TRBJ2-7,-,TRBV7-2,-,TGTGCCAGCAGCTTAGCTAGAGGGGGGGCGGAGGGCGAGCAGTACTTC,CASSLARGGAEGEQYF
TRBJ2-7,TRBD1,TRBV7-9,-,TGTGCCAGCAGCATAAGAGGGGGACAGGGGTACGAGCAGTACTTC,CASSIRGGQGYEQYF
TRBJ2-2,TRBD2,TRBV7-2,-,TGTGCCAGCAGCCCGGGGGGGTATAGGCTGTTTTTT,CASSPGGYRLFF
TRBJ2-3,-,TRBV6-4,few,TGTGCCAGCAGTGAATGGGCGTCGGATACGCAGTATTTT,CASSEWASDTQYF
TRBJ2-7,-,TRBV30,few,TGTGCCTGGTGTTACCTGGACAGTCCCTACGAGCAGTACTTC,CAWCYLDSPYEQYF
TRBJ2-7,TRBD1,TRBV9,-,TGTGCCAGCAGCACGCGACAGGGGCACGAGCAGTACTTC,CASSTRQGHEQYF
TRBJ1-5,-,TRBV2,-,TGTGCCAGCCGACAGACAAATAGCAATCAGCCCCAGCATTTT,CASRQTNSNQPQHF